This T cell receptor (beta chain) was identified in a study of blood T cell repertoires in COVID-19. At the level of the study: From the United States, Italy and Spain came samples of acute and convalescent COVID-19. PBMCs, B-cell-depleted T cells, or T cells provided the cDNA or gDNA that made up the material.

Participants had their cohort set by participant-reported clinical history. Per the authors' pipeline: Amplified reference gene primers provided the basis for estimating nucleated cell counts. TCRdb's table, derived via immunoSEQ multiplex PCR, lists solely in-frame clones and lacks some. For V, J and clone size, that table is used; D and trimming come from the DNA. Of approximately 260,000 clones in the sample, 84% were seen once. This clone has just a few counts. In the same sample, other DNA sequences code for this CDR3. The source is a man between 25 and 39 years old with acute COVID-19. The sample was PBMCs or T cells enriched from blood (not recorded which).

The CDR3 DNA reads as TGTGCCAGCAGCTTAGGATTAGCTGGGGCCAACGTCCTGACTTTC. It is translated as CASSLGLAGANVLTF. This chain connects TRBV7-9 to TRBJ2-6, with D hard to call. V was pared by 1 base and J by 2 bases, with 6 bases between. This CDR3 has 15 residues. CDR1 is SEHNR and CDR2 is FQNEAQ in the germline V gene (reference sequence).